A single sample is the source of the 14 T cell receptor beta chains below, sequenced in a study of blood T cell repertoires in COVID-19. Clones were read by immunoSEQ multiplex PCR, and TCRdb kept only the in-frame ones, dropping some. The repertoire holds under 150,000 clones, approximately 89% seen once, with about 5.5% in the top ten. The sample comprised peripheral blood. These TCRs come from a woman aged 55-69 years with COVID-19, enrolled during active disease.

The chain uses TRBV27 and TRBJ2-7, with TRBD2 identical over 7 bases. The CDR3 is 14 amino acids. Germline CDR1 MNHEY, CDR2 SMNVEV (reference sequence). Losses at the gene ends were 6 bases for V and 3 bases for J; bases not matched to a gene: 8. CDR3 amino acids: CASRTAWDYYEQYF. The CDR3 DNA follows: TGTGCCAGCAGGACAGCGTGGGACTACTACGAGCAGTACTTC.

This chain joins TRBV5-6 and TRBJ1-5; D is perhaps TRBD1 (5 bases). CDR1 is SGHDT, CDR2 YYEEEE, per germline. The germline V and J ends were trimmed by 5 bases and 5 bases, with 8 bases remaining between them. CDR3 size: 12 residues. CDR3: CASRRGDQPQHF. DNA of the CDR3: TGTGCCAGCAGAAGGGGTGATCAGCCCCAGCATTTT.

The V call is TRBV4-3, the J call TRBJ1-2, with D possibly TRBD1 on 5 matching bases. The CDR3 is 15 amino acids. V gave up 3 bases and J gave up 0 bases, with 11 bases separating them. Germline-derived CDR1 and CDR2 are LGHNA and YSLEER. CDR3 sequence reads: CASSHPGDSNYGYTF. The DNA for the CDR3 is TGCGCCAGCAGCCACCCGGGGGATTCTAACTATGGCTACACCTTC.

The chain uses TRBV25-1 and TRBJ1-4; maybe TRBD1 (5 bases). Germline V CDR1 and CDR2: MGHDK, SYGVNS. Trimming removed 1 base from V and 7 bases from J, with 19 bases in between. This CDR3 is 17 amino acids long. CDR3 nucleotides: TGTGCCAGCAGTGAATGGGGTCTGACGGGGGTGGTTGAAAAACTGTTTTTT. Translation gives CASSEWGLTGVVEKLFF. The whole variable domain, remainder taken from reference TRBV25-1 and TRBJ1-4, is EADIYQTPRYLVIGTGKKITLECSQTMGHDKMYWYQQDPGMELHLIHYSYGVNSTEKGDLSSESTVSRIRTEHFPLTLESARPSHTSQYLCASSEWGLTGVVEKLFFGSGTQLSVL.

The J gene is TRBJ1-2, the V gene TRBV10-3; a possible D gene is TRBD1 (5 bases). In germline, CDR1 is ENHRY, CDR2 SYGVKD. The CDR3 runs 14 residues. Trimming cost V 2 bases and J 6 bases, with 13 bases left between them. CDR3 protein: CAISEVGGRDGYTF. The CDR3, as DNA: TGTGCCATCAGTGAGGTCGGGGGAAGGGATGGCTACACCTTC.

This chain links TRBV7-3 with TRBJ2-2; maybe TRBD1 (5 bases). CDR1 and CDR2 from the germline V gene are SGHTA and FQGTGA. The V end lost 4 bases, the J end lost 7 bases, and 10 bases lay between the germline ends. The CDR3 sequence is 13 residues long. CDR3 residues: CASSSQGSGELFF. CDR3 bases: TGTGCCAGCAGCTCTCAGGGAAGCGGGGAGCTGTTTTTT. Filled out from reference TRBV7-3 and TRBJ2-2, the complete variable domain reads GAGVSQTPSNKVTEKGKYVELRCDPISGHTALYWYRQSLGQGPEFLIYFQGTGAADDSGLPNDRFFAVRPEGSVSTLKIQRTERGDSAVYLCASSSQGSGELFFGEGSRLTVL.

The chain is built from TRBV3-1 (or the pseudogene TRBV3-2) and TRBJ2-5; 12 nucleotides align to TRBD2. Germline V gene lookup returns CDR1 LGHDT and CDR2 YNNKEL (reference sequence). CDR3 length: 16 amino acids. V lost 2 bases, J lost 7 bases, and 8 bases stayed unmatched. The CDR3 DNA follows: TGTGCCAGCAGCCAATTCTCTAGCGGGGGGGTAGGGACCCAGTACTTC. The encoded protein is CASSQFSSGGVGTQYF.

In this sample, this clone turned up many times. The V and J genes are TRBV19 and TRBJ1-1, with a tentative D call TRBD1 (5 bases). V dropped 5 bases and J dropped 5 bases, with 15 bases sitting between them. The CDR3 extends over 14 amino acids. The V gene's germline CDR1 is LNHDA and CDR2 SQIVND (reference sequence). The CDR3 region has the DNA TGTGCCAGTAGTTATTACGACAGAGGTACTGAAGCTTTCTTT. This sequence encodes CASSYYDRGTEAFF.

The CDR3 DNA sequence: TGTGCCAGTAGTCCGAGACAGGGACTGAACACTGAAGCTTTCTTT. As protein: CASSPRQGLNTEAFF. The chain combines TRBV19 with TRBJ1-1; TRBD1 agrees at 7 bases. The germline V gene has CDR1 LNHDA and CDR2 SQIVND (reference sequence). This CDR3 spans 15 amino acids. The V gene end was trimmed by 5 bases and the J gene end by 0 bases; junction bases not matched to a gene: 6.

The chain has TRBV30 and TRBJ1-1; a weak D match, TRBD1 (5 bases). Germline CDR1 and CDR2: GTSNPN and SVGIG (reference sequence). With 4 bases removed from V and 1 base from J, the gap between germline ends came to 13 bases. This CDR3 is 14 amino acids long. CDR3 in DNA: TGTGCCTGGACTTTACTCACAGGGAACACTGAAGCTTTCTTT. Amino acid sequence: CAWTLLTGNTEAFF.

J is TRBJ1-6 and V is TRBV14, with D unclear. The length of the CDR3 is 14 residues. The V and J ends lost 0 bases and 10 bases respectively, with 10 bases between them. Germline lookup yields CDR1 SGHDN and CDR2 FVKESK. CDR3 in amino acids: CASSQDAGYSPLHF. The CDR3 DNA reads as TGTGCCAGCAGCCAAGACGCGGGGTACTCACCCCTCCACTTT.

The V and J genes are TRBV19 and TRBJ2-6; tentatively, D is TRBD2 (6 bases). Germline V gives CDR1 LNHDA, CDR2 SQIVND (reference sequence). Between the trimmed V and J ends, which lost 4 bases and 1 base, there was a span of 17 bases. CDR3 size: 18 residues. CDR3 region: CASSRAWRGKSGANVLTF. The CDR3 coding sequence is TGTGCCAGTAGTAGGGCGTGGAGGGGTAAGTCTGGGGCCAACGTCCTGACTTTC.

This clone has just one count. This chain uses TRBV6-6 with TRBJ2-1; D unclear. The germline V gene encodes CDR1 MNHNY and CDR2 SVGAGI (reference sequence). CDR3 length: 16 amino acids. The ends were cut back, 2 bases at V and 2 bases at J, with 13 bases in the middle. The CDR3 DNA reads as TGTGCCAGCAGTTACATGTCCGGCCTAGCCTACAATGAGCAGTTCTTC. Encoded protein: CASSYMSGLAYNEQFF.

The rearrangement links TRBV19 to TRBJ1-2; D uncertain. This CDR3 is built from 11 residues. V lost 6 bases and J 4 bases, leaving 6 bases between the germline ends. Germline V gene lookup returns CDR1 LNHDA and CDR2 SQIVND (reference sequence). The CDR3 is CASSVFYGYTF. CDR3 DNA: TGTGCCAGTAGCGTGTTCTATGGCTACACCTTC.